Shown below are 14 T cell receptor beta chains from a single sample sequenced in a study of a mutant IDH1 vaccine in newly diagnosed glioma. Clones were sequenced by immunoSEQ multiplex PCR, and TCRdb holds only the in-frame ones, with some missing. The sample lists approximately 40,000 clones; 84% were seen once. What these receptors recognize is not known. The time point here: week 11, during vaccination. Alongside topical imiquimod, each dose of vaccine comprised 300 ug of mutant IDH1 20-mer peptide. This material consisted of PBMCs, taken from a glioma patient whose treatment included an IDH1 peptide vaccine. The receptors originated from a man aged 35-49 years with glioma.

The CDR3 DNA is TGTGCCAGCAGCCCACAGGGGGTGGGAGGAAACACCATATATTTT. Translation: CASSPQGVGGNTIYF. The rearrangement links TRBV7-2 to TRBJ1-3, with TRBD1 matching over 8 bases. V shed 5 bases and J 4 bases; nucleotides not matched to a gene: 7. CDR3 length: 15 residues. Per germline, CDR1 SGHTA and CDR2 FQGNSA.

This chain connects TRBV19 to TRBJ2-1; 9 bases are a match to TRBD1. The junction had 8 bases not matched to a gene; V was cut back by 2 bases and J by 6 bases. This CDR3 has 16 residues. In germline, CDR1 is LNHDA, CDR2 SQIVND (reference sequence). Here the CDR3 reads CASSIPATGGSNEQFF. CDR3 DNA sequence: TGTGCCAGTAGTATACCCGCGACAGGGGGGAGCAATGAGCAGTTCTTC.

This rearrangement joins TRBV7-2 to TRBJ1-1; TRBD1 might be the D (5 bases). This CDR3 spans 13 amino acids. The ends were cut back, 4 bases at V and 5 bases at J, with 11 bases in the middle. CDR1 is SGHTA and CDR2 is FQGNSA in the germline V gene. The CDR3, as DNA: TGTGCCAGCAGCTCGGGACGCGGGACTGAAGCTTTCTTT. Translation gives CASSSGRGTEAFF.

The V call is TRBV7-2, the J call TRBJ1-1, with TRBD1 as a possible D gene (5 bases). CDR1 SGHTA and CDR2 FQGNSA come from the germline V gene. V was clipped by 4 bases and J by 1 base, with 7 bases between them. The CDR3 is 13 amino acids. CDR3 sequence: CASSSQGNTEAFF. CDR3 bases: TGTGCCAGCAGCTCCCAGGGGAACACTGAAGCTTTCTTT.

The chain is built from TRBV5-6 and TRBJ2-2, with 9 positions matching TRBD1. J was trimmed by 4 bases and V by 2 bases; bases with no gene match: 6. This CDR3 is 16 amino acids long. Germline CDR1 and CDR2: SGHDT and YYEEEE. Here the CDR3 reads CASSLVGQGITGELFF. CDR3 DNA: TGTGCCAGCAGCTTAGTAGGACAGGGGATCACCGGGGAGCTGTTTTTT.

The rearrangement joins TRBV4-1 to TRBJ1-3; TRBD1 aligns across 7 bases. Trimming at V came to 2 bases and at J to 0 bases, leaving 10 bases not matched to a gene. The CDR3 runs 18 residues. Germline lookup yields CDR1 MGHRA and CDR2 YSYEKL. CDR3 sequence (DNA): TGCGCCAGCAGCCAACTTGGGTTGACAGGGACCTCTGGAAACACCATATATTTT. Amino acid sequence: CASSQLGLTGTSGNTIYF.

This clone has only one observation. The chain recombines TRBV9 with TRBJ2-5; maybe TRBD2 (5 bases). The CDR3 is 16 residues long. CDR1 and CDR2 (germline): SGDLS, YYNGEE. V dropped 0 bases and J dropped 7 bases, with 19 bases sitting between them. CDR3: CASSVAPGSSAVTQYF. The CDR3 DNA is TGTGCCAGCAGCGTAGCTCCGGGGTCCTCGGCGGTGACCCAGTACTTC.

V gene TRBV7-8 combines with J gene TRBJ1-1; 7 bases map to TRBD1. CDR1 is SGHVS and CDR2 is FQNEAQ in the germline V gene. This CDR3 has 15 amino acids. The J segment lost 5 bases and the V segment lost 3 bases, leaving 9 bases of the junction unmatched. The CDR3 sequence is CASSFFSTGITEAFF. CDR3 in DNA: TGTGCCAGCAGCTTTTTTTCGACAGGGATTACTGAAGCTTTCTTT.

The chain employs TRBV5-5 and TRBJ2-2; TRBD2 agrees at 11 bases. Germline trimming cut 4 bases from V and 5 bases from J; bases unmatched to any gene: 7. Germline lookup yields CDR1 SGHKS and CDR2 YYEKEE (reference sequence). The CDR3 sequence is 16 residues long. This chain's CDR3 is CASSPLTSGITGELFF. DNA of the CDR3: TGTGCCAGCAGCCCCTTGACTAGCGGGATAACCGGGGAGCTGTTTTTT.

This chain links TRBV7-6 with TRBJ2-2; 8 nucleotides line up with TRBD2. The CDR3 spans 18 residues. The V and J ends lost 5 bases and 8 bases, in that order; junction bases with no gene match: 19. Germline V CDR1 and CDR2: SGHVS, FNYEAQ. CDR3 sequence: CASSARLMSGGITGELFF. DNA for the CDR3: TGTGCCAGCAGCGCTAGACTTATGAGCGGGGGCATTACTGGGGAGCTGTTTTTT.

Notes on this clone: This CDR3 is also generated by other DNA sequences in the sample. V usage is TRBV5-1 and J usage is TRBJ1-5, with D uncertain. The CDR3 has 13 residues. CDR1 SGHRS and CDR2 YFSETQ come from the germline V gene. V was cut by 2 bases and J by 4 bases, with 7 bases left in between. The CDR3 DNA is TGCGCCAGCAGCTTAGACGGAAATCAGCCCCAGCATTTT. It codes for CASSLDGNQPQHF.

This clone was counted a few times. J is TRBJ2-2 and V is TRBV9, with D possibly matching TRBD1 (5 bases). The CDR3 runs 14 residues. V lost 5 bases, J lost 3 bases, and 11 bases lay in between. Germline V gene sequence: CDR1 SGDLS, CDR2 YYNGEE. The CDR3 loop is CASRYRQYTGELFF. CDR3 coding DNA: TGTGCCAGCAGATACAGACAGTACACCGGGGAGCTGTTTTTT.

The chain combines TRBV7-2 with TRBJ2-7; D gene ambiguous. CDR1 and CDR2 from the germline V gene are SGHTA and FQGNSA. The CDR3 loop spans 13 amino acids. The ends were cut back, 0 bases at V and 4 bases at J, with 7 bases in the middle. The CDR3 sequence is CASSLAISYEQYF. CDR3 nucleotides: TGTGCCAGCAGCTTAGCGATCAGTTACGAGCAGTACTTC.

For the CDR3, the DNA is TGTGCCATCTTGAAAGAAAGTGAGCAGTTCTTC. Translating gives CAILKESEQFF. The chain recombines TRBV10-3 with TRBJ2-1, with D unresolved. The CDR3 sequence is 11 residues long. V dropped 8 bases and J dropped 9 bases, with 11 bases sitting between them. Germline CDR1 and CDR2: ENHRY and SYGVKD.